This T cell receptor (beta chain) was recovered during a study of OX40 agonist ivuxolimab in advanced cancers. As for the study in general: Antecedent anti-PD-1, anti-PD-L1 or anti-CTLA-4 therapy was permissible, with 35% to 40% having received some.

Measured with immunoSEQ multiplex PCR; TCRdb has only the in-frame clones, and not every one. Of 30,000 to 45,000 clones detected, roughly 91% appear once; the ten largest clones hold 10% to 15%. This CDR3 is built from 18 residues. V shed 2 bases and J shed 0 bases, with 16 bases lying between them. Germline V gene lookup returns CDR1 LNHNV and CDR2 YYDKDF (reference sequence). This material consisted of CD4+ or CD8+ T cells sorted from blood, taken in a trial of the OX40 agonist ivuxolimab. J is TRBJ1-4 and V is TRBV15; D not resolved. The sequence was collected from an adult with an advanced solid tumor such as melanoma, head and neck, liver or kidney cancer. Written as DNA, the CDR3 is TGTGCCACCAGCAGACCGGACGGATACAGCGCAACTAATGAAAAACTGTTTTTT. Translation gives CATSRPDGYSATNEKLFF.